This is a list of T cell receptor beta chains from one sample in a study of T-cell memory formation after mild COVID-19. TCRdb re-derived calls from the 5' RACE reads in MiXCR, one entry per CDR3 protein. The table includes fewer than 250,000 distinct CDR3 sequences, around 30% detected once. The specimen sequenced was PBMCs or a T cell subset sorted from them (not recorded which). These receptor sequences come from an adult woman who had mild COVID-19 (a few samples of this study predate the infection). Cell type and time point are not known. CDR3s include the opening cysteine and the closing phenylalanine or tryptophan. Each record gives: clone size, J gene, V gene, D gene, CDR3 protein. A D gene is named only where the DNA matches it firmly. Expanded clones are given a class, and other clones once, few, many or no size at all.

. TRBJ2-3 TRBV7-9 TRBD2 CASSSEIGTSGRPYTDTQYF
. TRBJ2-1 TRBV11-2 . CASSLGGEPYNEQFF
few TRBJ1-5 TRBV10-3 . CAISELGDNQPQHF
few TRBJ1-1 TRBV7-3 . CASSLSGGTEAFF
. TRBJ2-7 TRBV6-2/TRBV6-3 TRBD2 CASSYVSGRGKSYEQYF
few TRBJ2-2 TRBV25-1 . CASRRPGRTGELFF
few TRBJ2-3 TRBV20-1 TRBD2 CSVGTSGRPGTQYF
few TRBJ1-1 TRBV5-1 TRBD1 CASSLVGTGGADTEAFF
few TRBJ2-2 TRBV29-1 . CSVEAGASNTGELFF
few TRBJ1-5 TRBV7-9 TRBD1 CASSVSGTAGGQPQHF
. TRBJ2-3 TRBV5-1 . CASSYSGSDTQYF
few TRBJ1-1 TRBV5-1 . CASSFYEYSAEAFF
. TRBJ2-3 TRBV9 . CASSVTGAGAVDTQYF
few TRBJ2-1 TRBV9 TRBD1 CASSPTGTANEQFF
. TRBJ2-7 TRBV6-1 . CASSEWWAGRTYEQYF
many TRBJ2-7 TRBV4-3 TRBD1 CASSRSRDRVSYEQYF
. TRBJ2-3 TRBV5-1 TRBD1 CASSPGQGSTDTQYF
few TRBJ1-5 TRBV2 TRBD1 CASSAGQGAGSNQPQHF
. TRBJ2-1 TRBV5-1 . CASSWPRIYNEQFF
. TRBJ2-7 TRBV7-9 . CASSFRDTSYEQYF
. TRBJ2-7 TRBV7-8 . CASSPRARGVTLESSYEQYF
few TRBJ1-4 TRBV6-6 . CASSYSVQAPHEKLFF
. TRBJ1-5 TRBV12-3/TRBV12-4 . CASKQSPQPNQPQHF
. TRBJ2-3 TRBV5-1 TRBD1 CASSVRPGQGNADTQYF
few TRBJ2-7 TRBV20-1 . CSARRLDYEQYF
few TRBJ2-5 TRBV19 . CASLKAMGETQYF